Following are 23 T cell receptor beta chains from one sample sequenced in a study of CD8+ T cells in alopecia areata. cDNA reverse transcribed from extracted RNA served as the sequencing template. The protocol was immunoSEQ multiplex PCR, while the TCRdb copy is restricted to in-frame clones and leaves out a portion. The sample consists of approximately 150,000 clones, around 47% of them appearing once. The material sequenced was CD4+ T cells sorted from blood. The receptor set was obtained from a human donor with alopecia areata.

The chain combines TRBV5-1 with TRBJ2-5, with 12 bases lining up with TRBD2. V lost 2 bases and J lost 2; bases outside the gene matches: 13. Germline values: CDR1 SGHRS, CDR2 YFSETQ. This CDR3 has 19 residues. As DNA, the CDR3 is TGCGCCAGCAGCTTTGGCGGAGGACTAGCGGGAAGTCATCAAGAGACCCAGTACTTC. Translation: CASSFGGGLAGSHQETQYF.

The V call is TRBV29-1, the J call TRBJ1-1; D gene unclear. This CDR3 spans 13 amino acids. V lost 0 bases and J 0 bases, leaving 5 bases between the germline ends. Germline lookup yields CDR1 SQVTM and CDR2 ANQGSEA. The CDR3 is CSVEEIMNTEAFF. CDR3 DNA sequence: TGCAGCGTTGAAGAGATTATGAACACTGAAGCTTTCTTT. The full variable domain, its missing parts supplied by reference TRBV29-1 and TRBJ1-1, is SAVISQKPSRDICQRGTSLTIQCQVDSQVTMMFWYRQQPGQSLTLIATANQGSEATYESGFVIDKFPISRPNLTFSTLTVSNMSPEDSSIYLCSVEEIMNTEAFFGQGTRLTVV.

This clone was seen a handful of times. V gene TRBV5-1 combines with J gene TRBJ2-1, with TRBD2 identical over 14 bases. Germline V CDR1 and CDR2: SGHRS, YFSETQ. The CDR3 sequence is 15 residues long. V lost 2 bases, J lost 9 bases, and 4 bases stayed unmatched. The CDR3 DNA follows: TGCGCCAGCAGCTTAGAAGGACTAGCGGGAGGTGAGCAGTTCTTC. Amino acids: CASSLEGLAGGEQFF.

The sample holds one count of this clone. The gene calls are TRBV28 and TRBJ1-2, with D possibly TRBD1 on 6 matching bases. The CDR3 extends over 12 amino acids. Per the germline V gene, CDR1 is MDHEN and CDR2 is SYDVKM. Trimming removed 6 bases at V and 8 bases at J, with 13 bases between. Written as DNA, the CDR3 is TGTGCCAGCAGCAAACAGGGTCGGGGCTACACCTTC. Residues: CASSKQGRGYTF.

In this sample, this clone turned up a few times. Mismatch with germline at one junction end may stem from a read error. The J gene is TRBJ1-2, the V gene TRBV27, with D possibly TRBD1 on 5 matching bases. Germline values: CDR1 MNHEY, CDR2 SMNVEV (reference sequence). The CDR3 is made up of 16 amino acids. CDR3: CASSLSSTTRGDGLAF. The CDR3 DNA follows: TGTGCCAGCAGCCTAAGCAGCACAACCCGGGGGGACGGACTGGCCTTC.

The gene calls are TRBV7-9 and TRBJ2-1; unclear D gene. From germline, CDR1 is SEHNR and CDR2 FQNEAQ (reference sequence). This CDR3 is 14 amino acids long. V gave up 0 bases and J gave up 4 bases, with 7 bases separating them. The CDR3 coding sequence is TGTGCCAGCAGCTTAGCCATGGTGTACAATGAGCAGTTCTTC. Encoded protein: CASSLAMVYNEQFF.

The rearrangement uses TRBV7-2 and TRBJ1-2; unclear D gene. From germline, CDR1 is SGHTA and CDR2 FQGNSA. The V gene lost 4 bases and the J gene lost 2 bases, with 11 bases spanning the gap. There are 14 residues in the CDR3. The CDR3 spells CASSSNTANYGYTF. CDR3 bases: TGTGCCAGCAGCTCCAACACGGCCAACTATGGCTACACCTTC. Based on the CDR3 plus reference TRBV7-2 and TRBJ1-2, the full variable domain is GAGVSQSPSNKVTEKGKDVELRCDPISGHTALYWYRQSLGQGLEFLIYFQGNSAPDKSGLPSDRFSAERTGGSVSTLTIQRTQQEDSAVYLCASSSNTANYGYTFGSGTRLTVV.

J is TRBJ2-7 and V is TRBV7-3; D gene ambiguous. Germline CDR1 and CDR2: SGHTA and FQGTGA. The CDR3 loop spans 13 amino acids. Trimming removed 5 bases at V and 2 bases at J, with 10 bases between. The CDR3 bases are TGTGCCAGCAGCCAAAGGGTCCCCTACGAGCAGTACTTC. It translates to CASSQRVPYEQYF.

This clone turned up a few times. The CDR3 DNA reads TGTGCCAGCAGTGACAAGATCTATGGCTACACCTTC. This encodes CASSDKIYGYTF. V usage is TRBV28 and J usage is TRBJ1-2; D unresolved. V lost 5 bases to trimming and J lost 4 bases, with 8 bases between them. Germline CDR1 reads MDHEN; CDR2 reads SYDVKM. CDR3 length equals 12 residues.

The chain joins TRBV7-9 to TRBJ2-7; D gene uncertain. Germline lookup yields CDR1 SEHNR and CDR2 FQNEAQ (reference sequence). The V gene lost 5 bases and the J gene lost 0 bases, with 14 bases spanning the gap. CDR3 length: 15 amino acids. DNA of the CDR3: TGTGCCAGCAGCCCCCCCCGCAGGACCTCCTACGAGCAGTACTTC. Its translation is CASSPPRRTSYEQYF.

This chain uses TRBV29-1 with TRBJ2-1, with 7 nucleotides matching TRBD2. The J segment lost 4 bases and the V segment lost 2 bases, leaving 8 bases of the junction unmatched. The germline gives CDR1 SQVTM, CDR2 ANQGSEA. The CDR3 has 15 amino acids. CDR3 nucleotide sequence: TGCAGCGTTGAACCTACGGGAGGAGGATACAATGAGCAGTTCTTC. Amino acid sequence: CSVEPTGGGYNEQFF.

The J gene is TRBJ1-2, the V gene TRBV10-3; 7 nucleotides agree with TRBD1. Germline V gene lookup returns CDR1 ENHRY and CDR2 SYGVKD. V shed 11 bases, J shed 3 bases, and the junction held 9 bases outside the gene matches. The CDR3 spans 13 residues. The CDR3: CAHRQGTDYGYTF. In nucleotides, the CDR3 is TGTGCCCATCGCCAAGGGACAGACTATGGCTACACCTTC.

A few counts support this clone. The identical CDR3 is also encoded by other nucleotide sequences in the sample. The rearrangement joins TRBV7-2 to TRBJ1-1; no reliable D call. CDR3 length: 13 residues. Trimming cost V 1 base and J 2 bases, with 5 bases left between them. Germline V lookup: CDR1 SGHTA, CDR2 FQGNSA. CDR3: CASSLGRNTEAFF. The CDR3 DNA follows: TGTGCCAGCAGCTTAGGCAGAAACACTGAAGCTTTCTTT.

V usage is TRBV5-1 and J usage is TRBJ2-1; D gene unclear. The V end was cut by 5 bases, the J end by 4 bases, with 16 bases between. Germline V gives CDR1 SGHRS, CDR2 YFSETQ. This CDR3 has 15 amino acids. CDR3 sequence (DNA): TGCGCCAGCAGGCCGCGGCCTAGTGGGTACAATGAGCAGTTCTTC. The encoded protein is CASRPRPSGYNEQFF.

There are a few counts of this clone. The rearrangement links TRBV5-4 to TRBJ2-5; possibly TRBD1 or TRBD2 for D (5 bases each). Germline values: CDR1 SGHNT, CDR2 YYREEE (reference sequence). V lost 0 bases to trimming and J lost 4 bases, with 7 bases between them. The CDR3 spans 13 residues. CDR3 DNA: TGTGCCAGCAGCTTGGGGGACCGAGAGACCCAGTACTTC. Its translation is CASSLGDRETQYF.

The V call is TRBV6-6, the J call TRBJ2-2; D is possibly TRBD2 (5 bases). The CDR3 loop spans 16 amino acids. CDR1 is MNHNY, CDR2 SVGAGI, per germline (reference sequence). Trimming left V 0 bases short and J 4 bases short, with 12 bases between. As DNA, the CDR3 is TGTGCCAGCAGTTACTCGCGAGGGCCAGGCACCGGGGAGCTGTTTTTT. Protein: CASSYSRGPGTGELFF.

The chain links TRBV18 to TRBJ2-5, with D hard to call. The CDR3 consists of 13 residues. CDR1 is KGHSH and CDR2 is LQKENI in the germline V gene. The V and J ends lost 1 base and 5 bases respectively, with 8 bases between them. In DNA, the CDR3 is TGTGCCAGCTCACCACAATTCCAGGAGACCCAGTACTTC. Its translation: CASSPQFQETQYF.

This chain links TRBV14 with TRBJ2-7, with 13 bases aligning to TRBD2. V dropped 2 bases and J dropped 2; count of bases not matched to a gene: 6. This CDR3 contains 17 residues. Germline assignment: CDR1 SGHDN and CDR2 FVKESK. CDR3 amino acids: CASSQMKGLAGTYEQYF. The CDR3 nucleotides read TGTGCCAGCAGCCAAATGAAGGGACTAGCGGGAACCTACGAGCAGTACTTC.

The chain has TRBV6-4 and TRBJ1-1; D gene ambiguous. Germline CDR1 MRHNA, CDR2 SNTAGT. V lost 1 base to trimming and J lost 1 base, with 4 bases between them. This CDR3 contains 13 residues. DNA for the CDR3: TGTGCCAGCAGTGACTTTGGGAACACTGAAGCTTTCTTT. The encoded protein is CASSDFGNTEAFF.

The J gene is TRBJ2-7, the V gene TRBV28, with a weak D call TRBD1 (6 bases). Per germline, CDR1 MDHEN and CDR2 SYDVKM. Trimming took off 6 bases at V and 6 bases at J, with 15 bases between the two ends. The CDR3 contains 13 residues. In DNA form, the CDR3 reads TGTGCCAGCAGACCTATGGGACAACCCGAGCAGTACTTC. Translated: CASRPMGQPEQYF.

This clone has a single count. This chain uses TRBV4-1 with TRBJ1-5; a weak D match, TRBD1 (5 bases). V was cut by 4 bases and J by 5 bases, with 12 bases left in between. This CDR3 has 14 residues. The germline CDR1 and CDR2 sequences are MGHRA and YSYEKL. CDR3 residues: CASSRLQTDQPQHF. The CDR3 DNA follows: TGCGCCAGCAGCCGTTTACAGACAGATCAGCCCCAGCATTTT.

The V call is TRBV5-1, the J call TRBJ2-1, with 7 bases lining up with TRBD2. Germline CDR1 reads SGHRS; CDR2 reads YFSETQ. This CDR3 comprises 16 residues. With 3 bases clipped from V and 1 base from J, the junction kept 7 bases outside the gene matches. The CDR3 DNA is TGCGCCAGCAGCTCAGACTTACTAGCGTCCTACAATGAGCAGTTCTTC. Amino acid sequence: CASSSDLLASYNEQFF.

This clone was seen a handful of times. The rearrangement links TRBV9 to TRBJ1-1; no definite D call. CDR1 is SGDLS, CDR2 YYNGEE, per germline. Trimming removed 3 bases at V and 8 bases at J, with 20 bases between. The CDR3 has 15 residues. The CDR3 region has the DNA TGTGCCAGCAGCGCTACCGACTCGGGTTGGGGAGAAGCTTTCTTT. It is translated as CASSATDSGWGEAFF.